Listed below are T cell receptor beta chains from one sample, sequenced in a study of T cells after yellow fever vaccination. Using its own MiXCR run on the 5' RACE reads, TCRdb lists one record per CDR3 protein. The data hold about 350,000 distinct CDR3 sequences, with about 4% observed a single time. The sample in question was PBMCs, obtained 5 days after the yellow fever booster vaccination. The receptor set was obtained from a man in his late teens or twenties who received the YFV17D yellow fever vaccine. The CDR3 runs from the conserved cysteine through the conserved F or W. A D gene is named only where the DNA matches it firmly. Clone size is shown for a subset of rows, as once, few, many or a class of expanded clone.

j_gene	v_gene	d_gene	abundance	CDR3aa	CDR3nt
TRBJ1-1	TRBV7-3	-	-	CASSLTGGKMNTEAFF	TGTGCCAGCAGCTTAACTGGGGGGAAGATGAACACTGAAGCTTTCTTT
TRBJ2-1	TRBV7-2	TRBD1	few	CASSLPIQGAPSSYNEQFF	TGTGCCAGCAGCTTACCCATACAGGGGGCGCCGAGCTCCTACAATGAGCAGTTCTTC
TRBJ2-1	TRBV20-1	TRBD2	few	CSAYSTSGGYYNEQFF	TGCAGTGCCTACTCTACTAGCGGGGGATACTACAATGAGCAGTTCTTC
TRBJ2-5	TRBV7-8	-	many	CASSMGGGGQEETQYF	TGTGCCAGCAGCATGGGTGGGGGGGGCCAGGAGGAGACCCAGTACTTC
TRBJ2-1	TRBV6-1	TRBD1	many	CASTRRPGQGSREQFF	TGTGCCAGCACCCGACGGCCGGGACAGGGCTCTCGGGAGCAGTTCTTC
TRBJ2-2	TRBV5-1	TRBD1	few	CASSLPQGATGELFF	TGCGCCAGCAGCCTTCCACAGGGGGCAACCGGGGAGCTGTTTTTT
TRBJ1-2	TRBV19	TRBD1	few	CASKEAGGFFDYGYTF	TGTGCCAGTAAGGAGGCAGGGGGCTTCTTTGACTATGGCTACACCTTC
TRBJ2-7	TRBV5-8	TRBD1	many	CASSRGQGSSYEQYF	TGTGCCAGCAGCAGAGGACAGGGGAGCTCCTACGAGCAGTACTTC
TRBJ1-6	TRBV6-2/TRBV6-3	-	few	CASSYWDNDSPLHF	TGTGCCAGCAGTTACTGGGACAATGATTCACCCCTCCACTTT
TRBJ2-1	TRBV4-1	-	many	CASSQVGSAPGGNEQFF	TGCGCCAGCAGCCAAGTTGGTAGCGCCCCAGGGGGGAATGAGCAGTTCTTC
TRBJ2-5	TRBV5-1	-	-	CASSSGRRETQYF	TGCGCCAGCAGCTCCGGAAGGAGGGAGACCCAGTACTTC
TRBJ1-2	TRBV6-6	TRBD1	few	CASSYSNRGNYGYTF	TGTGCCAGCAGTTACTCGAACAGGGGTAACTATGGCTACACCTTC
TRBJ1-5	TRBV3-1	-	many	CASSQVGQPQHF	TGTGCCAGCAGCCAAGTTGGACAGCCCCAGCATTTT
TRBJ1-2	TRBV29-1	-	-	CSVDRERHYGYTF	TGCAGCGTTGATCGGGAGAGGCACTATGGCTACACCTTC
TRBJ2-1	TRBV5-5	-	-	CASSSEGLYNEQFF	TGTGCCAGCAGCTCAGAGGGACTCTACAATGAGCAGTTCTTC
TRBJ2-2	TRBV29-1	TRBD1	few	CSGGQASGELFF	TGCAGCGGTGGACAGGCAAGCGGGGAGCTGTTTTTT
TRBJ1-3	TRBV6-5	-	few	CASIKPGTKGNTIYF	TGTGCCAGCATCAAACCTGGAACAAAAGGAAACACCATATATTTT
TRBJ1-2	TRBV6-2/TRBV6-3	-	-	CASSIGGSLFNYTF	TGTGCCAGCAGCATTGGGGGCAGTCTATTCAACTACACCTTC
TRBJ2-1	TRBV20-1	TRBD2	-	CSARGASGYYNEQFF	TGCAGTGCTAGAGGAGCTAGCGGCTATTACAATGAGCAGTTCTTC
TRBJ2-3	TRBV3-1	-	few	CASSQTVGRTTDTQYF	TGTGCCAGCAGCCAGACTGTTGGCAGAACCACAGATACGCAGTATTTT
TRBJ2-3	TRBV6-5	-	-	CASRPDFYTQYF	TGTGCCAGCAGACCCGACTTTTATACGCAGTATTTT